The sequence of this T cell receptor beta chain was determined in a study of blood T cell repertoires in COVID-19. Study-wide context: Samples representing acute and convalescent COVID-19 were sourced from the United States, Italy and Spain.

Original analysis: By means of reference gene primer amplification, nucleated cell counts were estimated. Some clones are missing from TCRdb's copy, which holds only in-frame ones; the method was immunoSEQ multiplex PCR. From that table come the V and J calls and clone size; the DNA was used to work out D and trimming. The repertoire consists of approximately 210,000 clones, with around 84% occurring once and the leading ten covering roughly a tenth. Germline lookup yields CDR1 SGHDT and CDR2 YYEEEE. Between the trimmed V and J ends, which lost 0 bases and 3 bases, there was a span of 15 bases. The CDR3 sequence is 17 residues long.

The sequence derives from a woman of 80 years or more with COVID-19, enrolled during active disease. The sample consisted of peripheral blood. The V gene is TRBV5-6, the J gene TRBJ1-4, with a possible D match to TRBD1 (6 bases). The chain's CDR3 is CASSLVDAAGANEKLFF. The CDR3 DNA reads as TGTGCCAGCAGCTTGGTGGACGCGGCAGGGGCTAATGAAAAACTGTTTTTT. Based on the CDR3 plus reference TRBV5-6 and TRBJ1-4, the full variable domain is DAGVTQSPTHLIKTRGQQVTLRCSPKSGHDTVSWYQQALGQGPQFIFQYYEEEERQRGNFPDRFSGHQFPNYSSELNVNALLLGDSALYLCASSLVDAAGANEKLFFGSGTQLSVL.